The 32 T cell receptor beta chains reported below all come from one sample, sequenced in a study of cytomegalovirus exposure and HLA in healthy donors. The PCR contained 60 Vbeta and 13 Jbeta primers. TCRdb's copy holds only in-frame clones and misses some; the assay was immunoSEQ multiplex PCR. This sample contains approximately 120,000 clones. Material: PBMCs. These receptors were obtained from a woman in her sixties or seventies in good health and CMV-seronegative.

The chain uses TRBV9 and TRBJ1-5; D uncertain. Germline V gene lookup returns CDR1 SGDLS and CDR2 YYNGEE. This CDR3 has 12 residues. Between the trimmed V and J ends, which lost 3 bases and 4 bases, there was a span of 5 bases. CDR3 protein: CASSGGNQPQHF. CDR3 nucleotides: TGTGCCAGCAGCGGAGGGAATCAGCCCCAGCATTTT.

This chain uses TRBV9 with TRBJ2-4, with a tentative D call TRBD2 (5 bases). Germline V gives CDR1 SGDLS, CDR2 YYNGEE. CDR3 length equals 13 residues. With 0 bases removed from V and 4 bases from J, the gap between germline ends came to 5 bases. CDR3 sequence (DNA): TGTGCCAGCAGCGTAGGCGGGAAAAACATTCAGTACTTC. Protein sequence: CASSVGGKNIQYF. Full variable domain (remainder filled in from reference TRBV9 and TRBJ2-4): DSGVTQTPKHLITATGQRVTLRCSPRSGDLSVYWYQQSLDQGLQFLIQYYNGEERAKGNILERFSAQQFPDLHSELNLSSLELGDSALYFCASSVGGKNIQYFGAGTRLSVL.

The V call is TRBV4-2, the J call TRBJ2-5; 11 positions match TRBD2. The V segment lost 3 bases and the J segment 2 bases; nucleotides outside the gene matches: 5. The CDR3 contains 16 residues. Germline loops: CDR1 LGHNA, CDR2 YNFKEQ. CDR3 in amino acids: CASSHAGTSGQETQYF. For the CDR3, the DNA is TGTGCCAGCAGCCACGCCGGGACTAGCGGACAAGAGACCCAGTACTTC.

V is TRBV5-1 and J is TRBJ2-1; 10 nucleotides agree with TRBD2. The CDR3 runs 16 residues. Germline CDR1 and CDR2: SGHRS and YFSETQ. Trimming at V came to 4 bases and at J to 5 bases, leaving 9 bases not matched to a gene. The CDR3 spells CASSLMPGLANNEQFF. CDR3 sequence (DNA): TGCGCCAGCAGCCTAATGCCGGGACTAGCGAACAATGAGCAGTTCTTC.

The CDR3 nucleotides read TGTGCCAGCAGTTCCCTAGGTCCGCCGGGAGCCCTCCACTTT. This encodes CASSSLGPPGALHF. The rearrangement joins TRBV27 to TRBJ1-6; the D is unclear. The CDR3 is 14 amino acids. V lost 4 bases and J lost 14, with 18 bases in between. Germline V gene sequence: CDR1 MNHEY, CDR2 SMNVEV (reference sequence).

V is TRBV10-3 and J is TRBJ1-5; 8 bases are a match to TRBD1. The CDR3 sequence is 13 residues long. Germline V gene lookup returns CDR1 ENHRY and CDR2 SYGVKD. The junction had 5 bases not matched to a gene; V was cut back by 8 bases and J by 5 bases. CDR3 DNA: TGTGCCATCTCAGGGGGCGAGCATCAGCCCCAGCATTTT. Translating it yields CAISGGEHQPQHF.

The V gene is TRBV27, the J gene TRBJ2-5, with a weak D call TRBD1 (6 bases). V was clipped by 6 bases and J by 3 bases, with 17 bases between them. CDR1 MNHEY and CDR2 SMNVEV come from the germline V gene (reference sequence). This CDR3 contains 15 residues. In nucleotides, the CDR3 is TGTGCCAGCAGGGGATGGACAGAAGTGAAAGAGACCCAGTACTTC. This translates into CASRGWTEVKETQYF.

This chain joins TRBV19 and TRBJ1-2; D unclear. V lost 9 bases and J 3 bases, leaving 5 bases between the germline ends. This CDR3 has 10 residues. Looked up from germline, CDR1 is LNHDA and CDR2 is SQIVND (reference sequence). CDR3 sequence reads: CASGDYGYTF. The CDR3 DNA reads TGTGCCAGCGGGGACTATGGCTACACCTTC.

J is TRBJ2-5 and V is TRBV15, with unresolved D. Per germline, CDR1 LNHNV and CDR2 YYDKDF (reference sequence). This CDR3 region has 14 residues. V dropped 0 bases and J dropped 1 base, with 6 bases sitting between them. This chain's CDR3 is CATSRDYSQETQYF. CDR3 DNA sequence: TGTGCCACCAGCAGAGATTACAGCCAAGAGACCCAGTACTTC.

CDR3 in amino acids: CASSPGQGPYTEAFF. DNA for the CDR3: TGCGCCAGCAGCCCCGGACAGGGTCCCTACACTGAAGCTTTCTTT. This sequence joins TRBV5-1 and TRBJ1-1, with 8 bases that match TRBD1. The germline gives CDR1 SGHRS, CDR2 YFSETQ. The CDR3 has 15 residues. The V gene end was trimmed by 4 bases and the J gene end by 3 bases; junction bases not matched to a gene: 8. Full variable domain (outside the CDR3, taken from reference TRBV5-1 and TRBJ1-1): KAGVTQTPRYLIKTRGQQVTLSCSPISGHRSVSWYQQTPGQGLQFLFEYFSETQRNKGNFPGRFSGRQFSNSRSEMNVSTLELGDSALYLCASSPGQGPYTEAFFGQGTRLTVV.

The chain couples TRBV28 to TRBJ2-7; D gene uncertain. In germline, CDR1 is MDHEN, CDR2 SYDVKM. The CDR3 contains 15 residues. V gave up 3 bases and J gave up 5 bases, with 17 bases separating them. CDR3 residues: CASSFSQRSWNEQYF. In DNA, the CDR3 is TGTGCCAGCAGTTTTTCGCAAAGGAGTTGGAACGAGCAGTACTTC.

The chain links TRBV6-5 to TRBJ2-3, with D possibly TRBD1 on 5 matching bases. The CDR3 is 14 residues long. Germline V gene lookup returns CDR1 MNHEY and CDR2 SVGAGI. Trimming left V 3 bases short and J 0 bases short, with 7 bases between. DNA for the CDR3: TGTGCCAGCAGTTATGGGGCTAGCACAGATACGCAGTATTTT. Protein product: CASSYGASTDTQYF.

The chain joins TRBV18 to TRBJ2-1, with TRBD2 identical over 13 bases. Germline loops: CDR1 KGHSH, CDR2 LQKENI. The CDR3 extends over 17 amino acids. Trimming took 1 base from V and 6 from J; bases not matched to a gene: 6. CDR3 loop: CASSPQVGLAGLNEQFF. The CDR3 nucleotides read TGTGCCAGCTCACCACAGGTGGGACTAGCGGGACTCAATGAGCAGTTCTTC.

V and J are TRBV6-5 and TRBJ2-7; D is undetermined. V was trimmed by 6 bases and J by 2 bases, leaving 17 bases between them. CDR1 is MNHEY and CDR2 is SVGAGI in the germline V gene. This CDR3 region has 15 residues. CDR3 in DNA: TGTGCCAGCAGCCCAAGTTCGGAGTCCCCCTACGAGCAGTACTTC. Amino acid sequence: CASSPSSESPYEQYF.

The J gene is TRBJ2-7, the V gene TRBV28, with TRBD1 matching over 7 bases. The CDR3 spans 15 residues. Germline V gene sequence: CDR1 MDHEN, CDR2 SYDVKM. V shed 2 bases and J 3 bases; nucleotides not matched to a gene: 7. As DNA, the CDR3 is TGTGCCAGCAGTTTAGCCGGGACAGCCGTCTACGAGCAGTACTTC. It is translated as CASSLAGTAVYEQYF.

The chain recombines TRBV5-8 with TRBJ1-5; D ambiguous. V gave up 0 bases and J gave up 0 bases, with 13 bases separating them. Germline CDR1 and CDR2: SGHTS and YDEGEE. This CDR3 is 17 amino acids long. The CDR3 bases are TGTGCCAGCAGCTTGGGGGGAGGAAGCTATAGCAATCAGCCCCAGCATTTT. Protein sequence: CASSLGGGSYSNQPQHF.

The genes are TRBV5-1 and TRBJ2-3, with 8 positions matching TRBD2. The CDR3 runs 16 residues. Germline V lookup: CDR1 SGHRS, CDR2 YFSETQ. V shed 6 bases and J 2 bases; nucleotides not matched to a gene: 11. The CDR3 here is CASTEGVAGLTDTQYF. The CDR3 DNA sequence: TGCGCCAGCACCGAGGGGGTAGCGGGACTCACAGATACGCAGTATTTT.

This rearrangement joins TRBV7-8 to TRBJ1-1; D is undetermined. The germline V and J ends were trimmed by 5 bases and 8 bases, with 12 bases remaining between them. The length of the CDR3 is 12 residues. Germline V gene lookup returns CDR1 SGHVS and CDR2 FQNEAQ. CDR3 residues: CASSRHSAEAFF. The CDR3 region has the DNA TGTGCCAGCAGCAGACACTCAGCAGAAGCTTTCTTT. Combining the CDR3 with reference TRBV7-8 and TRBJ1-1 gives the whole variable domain GAGVSQSPRYKVAKRGQDVALRCDPISGHVSLFWYQQALGQGPEFLTYFQNEAQLDKSGLPSDRFFAERPEGSVSTLKIQRTQQEDSAVYLCASSRHSAEAFFGQGTRLTVV.

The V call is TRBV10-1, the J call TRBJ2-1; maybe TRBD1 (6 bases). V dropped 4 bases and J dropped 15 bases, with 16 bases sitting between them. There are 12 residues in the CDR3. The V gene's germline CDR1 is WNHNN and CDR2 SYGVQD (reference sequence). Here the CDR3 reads CASSGSRDIRFF. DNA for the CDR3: TGCGCCAGCAGTGGATCACGGGACATCCGGTTCTTC.

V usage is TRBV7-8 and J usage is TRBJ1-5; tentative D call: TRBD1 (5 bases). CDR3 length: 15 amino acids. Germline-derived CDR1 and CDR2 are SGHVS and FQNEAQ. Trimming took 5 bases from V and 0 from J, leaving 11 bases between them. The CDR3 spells CASSGGVYSNQPQHF. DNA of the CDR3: TGTGCCAGCAGCGGGGGGGTGTATAGCAATCAGCCCCAGCATTTT. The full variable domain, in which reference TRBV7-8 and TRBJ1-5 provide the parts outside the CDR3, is GAGVSQSPRYKVAKRGQDVALRCDPISGHVSLFWYQQALGQGPEFLTYFQNEAQLDKSGLPSDRFFAERPEGSVSTLKIQRTQQEDSAVYLCASSGGVYSNQPQHFGDGTRLSIL.

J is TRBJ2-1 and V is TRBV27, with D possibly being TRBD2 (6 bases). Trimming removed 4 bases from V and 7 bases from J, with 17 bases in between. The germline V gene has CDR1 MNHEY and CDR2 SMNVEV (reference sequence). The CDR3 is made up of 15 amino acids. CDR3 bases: TGTGCCAGCAGTTATGGAGTCGGGGGATGGAATGAGCAGTTCTTC. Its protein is CASSYGVGGWNEQFF.

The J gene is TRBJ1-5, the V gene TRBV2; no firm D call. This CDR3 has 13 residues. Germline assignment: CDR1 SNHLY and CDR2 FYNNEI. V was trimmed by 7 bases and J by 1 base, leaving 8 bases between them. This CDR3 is CASTGGSNQPQHF. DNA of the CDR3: TGTGCCAGCACAGGTGGGAGCAATCAGCCCCAGCATTTT.

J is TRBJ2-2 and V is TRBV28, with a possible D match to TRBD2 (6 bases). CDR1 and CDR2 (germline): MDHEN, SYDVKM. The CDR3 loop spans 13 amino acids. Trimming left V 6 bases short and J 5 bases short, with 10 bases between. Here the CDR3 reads CASRVTSTGELFF. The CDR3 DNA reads TGTGCCAGCAGGGTGACTAGTACCGGGGAGCTGTTTTTT.

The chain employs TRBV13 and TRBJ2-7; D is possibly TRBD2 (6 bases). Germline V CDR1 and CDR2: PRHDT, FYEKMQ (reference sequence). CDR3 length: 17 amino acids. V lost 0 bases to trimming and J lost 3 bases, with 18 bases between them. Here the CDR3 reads CASSLGPGRPLVYEQYF. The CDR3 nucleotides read TGTGCCAGCAGCTTAGGGCCGGGGAGGCCGCTAGTCTACGAGCAGTACTTC.

The CDR3, as DNA: TGTGCCAGTAGTATCGGGCGGGGAGGGTCGGCAACTAATGAAAAACTGTTTTTT. As protein: CASSIGRGGSATNEKLFF. The gene calls are TRBV19 and TRBJ1-4; D ambiguous. V was cut by 3 bases and J by 0 bases, with 17 bases left in between. This CDR3 spans 18 amino acids. Germline-derived CDR1 and CDR2 are LNHDA and SQIVND (reference sequence).

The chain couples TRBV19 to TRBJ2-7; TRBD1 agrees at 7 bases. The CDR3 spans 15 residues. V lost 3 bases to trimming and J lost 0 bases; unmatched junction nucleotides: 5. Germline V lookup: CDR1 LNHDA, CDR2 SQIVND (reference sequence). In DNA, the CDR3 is TGTGCCAGTAGTATTCGCAGGGGGTACTCCTACGAGCAGTACTTC. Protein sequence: CASSIRRGYSYEQYF.

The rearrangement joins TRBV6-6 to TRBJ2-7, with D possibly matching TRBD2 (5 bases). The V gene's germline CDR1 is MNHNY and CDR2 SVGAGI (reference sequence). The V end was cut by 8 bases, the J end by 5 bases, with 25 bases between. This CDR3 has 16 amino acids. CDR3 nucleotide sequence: TGTGCCAGCTTCCACGGGGAACTCGCCGAATGGGACGAGCAGTACTTC. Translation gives CASFHGELAEWDEQYF.

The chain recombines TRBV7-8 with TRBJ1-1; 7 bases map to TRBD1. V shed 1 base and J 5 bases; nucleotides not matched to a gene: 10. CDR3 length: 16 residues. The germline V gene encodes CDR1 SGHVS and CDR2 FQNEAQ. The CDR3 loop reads CASSLVERGRWTEAFF. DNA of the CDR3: TGTGCCAGCAGCTTAGTGGAGAGGGGGCGATGGACTGAAGCTTTCTTT.

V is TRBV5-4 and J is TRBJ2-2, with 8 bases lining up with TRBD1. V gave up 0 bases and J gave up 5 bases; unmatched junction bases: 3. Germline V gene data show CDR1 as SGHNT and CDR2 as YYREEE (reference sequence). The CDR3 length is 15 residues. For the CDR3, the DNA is TGTGCCAGCAGCTTGGTTCAGGGGGCGACCGGGGAGCTGTTTTTT. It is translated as CASSLVQGATGELFF.

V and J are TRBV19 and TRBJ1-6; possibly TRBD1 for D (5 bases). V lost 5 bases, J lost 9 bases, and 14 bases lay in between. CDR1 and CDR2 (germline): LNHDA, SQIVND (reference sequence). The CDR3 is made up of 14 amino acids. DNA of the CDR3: TGTGCCAGTAGTGGGGCAGCAGGTATTTCACCCCTCCACTTT. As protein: CASSGAAGISPLHF.

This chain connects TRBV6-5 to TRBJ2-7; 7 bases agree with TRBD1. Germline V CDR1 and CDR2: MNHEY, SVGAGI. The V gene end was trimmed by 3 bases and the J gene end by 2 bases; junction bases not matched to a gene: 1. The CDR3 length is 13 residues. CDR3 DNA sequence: TGTGCCAGCAGTTATGACAGGGCCTACGAGCAGTACTTC. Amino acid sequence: CASSYDRAYEQYF.

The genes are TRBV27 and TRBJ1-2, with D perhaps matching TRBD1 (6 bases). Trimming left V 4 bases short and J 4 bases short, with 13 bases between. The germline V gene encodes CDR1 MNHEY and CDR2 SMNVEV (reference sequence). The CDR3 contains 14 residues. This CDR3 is CASSSTYRVYGYTF. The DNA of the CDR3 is TGTGCCAGCAGTTCCACATACAGGGTCTATGGCTACACCTTC.